This TCR beta chain was recovered during a study of preoperative IRX-2 immunotherapy in early breast cancer. Data came from immunoSEQ multiplex PCR; TCRdb stores just in-frame clones and leaves some out. Of about 3,400 clones in the sample, less than 75% were seen once. This sample's treatment: preoperative locoregional IRX-2 cytokine immunotherapy. This phase Ib study tested locoregional IRX-2 cytokine immunotherapy given before surgery. CDR1 is SGHRS and CDR2 is YFSETQ in the germline V gene. Losses at the gene ends were 1 base for V and 6 bases for J; bases not matched to a gene: 6. The CDR3 spans 16 residues.

The source was tumor tissue, collected after IRX-2 immunotherapy. The rearrangement uses TRBV5-1 and TRBJ2-1; 11 bases are shared with TRBD2. This clonotype originated in a human donor with breast cancer. Here the CDR3 reads CASSLFPSGGPNEQFF. The DNA for the CDR3 is TGCGCCAGCAGCTTGTTTCCTAGCGGGGGGCCCAATGAGCAGTTCTTC.